This T cell receptor beta chain was captured in a study of T cells after posttransplantation cyclophosphamide. Study-level results: Skin or GI-infiltrating T cells shared few TRB sequences with blood.

Many counts were recorded for this clone. Antigen specificity is unknown. The data were produced by immunoSEQ multiplex PCR, yet TCRdb's version contains in-frame clones alone and is incomplete. Singletons are absent from the sample, which has tens of thousands of clones. V lost 1 base to trimming and J lost 1 base, with 13 bases between them. Germline V gives CDR1 SGHTA, CDR2 FQGNSA. CDR3 length equals 16 residues. The sequence was obtained from a woman aged 50 to 60 in good health and a related stem cell transplant donor. The rearrangement joins TRBV7-2 to TRBJ2-5; a weak D match, TRBD1 (6 bases). Input material: PBMCs. CDR3 sequence (DNA): TGTGCCAGCAGCTTAGGGACAGCTCTTGCCCAAGAGACCCAGTACTTC. This encodes CASSLGTALAQETQYF.